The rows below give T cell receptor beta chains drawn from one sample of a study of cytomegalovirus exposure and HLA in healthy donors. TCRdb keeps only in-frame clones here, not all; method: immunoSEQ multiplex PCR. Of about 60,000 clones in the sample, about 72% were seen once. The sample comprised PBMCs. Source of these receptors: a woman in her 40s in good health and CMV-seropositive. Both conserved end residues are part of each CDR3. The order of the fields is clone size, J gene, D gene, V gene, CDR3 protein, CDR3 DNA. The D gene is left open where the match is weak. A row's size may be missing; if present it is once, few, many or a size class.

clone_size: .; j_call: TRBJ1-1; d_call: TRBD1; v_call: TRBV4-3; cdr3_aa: CASSQTGARYSTEAFF; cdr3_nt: TGCGCCAGCAGCCAAACAGGGGCGCGTTATAGCACTGAAGCTTTCTTT
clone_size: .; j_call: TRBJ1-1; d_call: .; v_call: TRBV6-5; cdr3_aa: CASSTGTEAFF; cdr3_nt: TGTGCCAGCAGTACGGGCACTGAAGCTTTCTTT
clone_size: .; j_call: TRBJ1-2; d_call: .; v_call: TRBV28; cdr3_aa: CALTPGYRNGYTF; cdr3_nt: TGTGCCCTCACCCCAGGGTATAGGAATGGCTACACCTTC
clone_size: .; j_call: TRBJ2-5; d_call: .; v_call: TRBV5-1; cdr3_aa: CASSLAGEGGNRQETQYF; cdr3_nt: TGCGCCAGCAGCCTGGCAGGGGAGGGGGGGAACCGACAAGAGACCCAGTACTTC
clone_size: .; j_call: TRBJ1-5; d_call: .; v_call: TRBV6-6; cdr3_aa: CASSYSTESNQPQHF; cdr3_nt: TGTGCCAGCAGTTACTCGACGGAGAGCAATCAGCCCCAGCATTTT
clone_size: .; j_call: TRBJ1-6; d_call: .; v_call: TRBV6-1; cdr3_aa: CASSARSSYNSPLHF; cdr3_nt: TGTGCCAGCAGTGCCAGAAGCTCCTATAATTCACCCCTCCACTTT
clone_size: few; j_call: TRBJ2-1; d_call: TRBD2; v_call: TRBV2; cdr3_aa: CASSLTPTSGLYNEQFF; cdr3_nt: TGTGCCAGCAGCCTCACCCCGACTAGCGGACTATACAATGAGCAGTTCTTC
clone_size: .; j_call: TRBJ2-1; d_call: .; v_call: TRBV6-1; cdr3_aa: CASMLAGTLRNEQFF; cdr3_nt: TGTGCCAGCATGCTAGCCGGGACACTTAGGAATGAGCAGTTCTTC
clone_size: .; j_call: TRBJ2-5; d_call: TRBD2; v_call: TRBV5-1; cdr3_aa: CASSASGGGETQYF; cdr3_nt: TGCGCCAGCAGTGCTAGCGGGGGCGGGGAGACCCAGTACTTC
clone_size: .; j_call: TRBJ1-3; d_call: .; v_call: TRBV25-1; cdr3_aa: CASSDAQGNLRNTIYF; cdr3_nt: TGTGCCAGCAGTGATGCCCAGGGGAATCTGAGAAACACCATATATTTT
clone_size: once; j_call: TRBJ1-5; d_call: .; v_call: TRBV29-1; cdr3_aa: CSIGAGTNQPQHF; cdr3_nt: TGCAGCATCGGTGCGGGGACCAATCAGCCCCAGCATTTT
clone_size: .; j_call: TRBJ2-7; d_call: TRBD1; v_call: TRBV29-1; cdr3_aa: CSVVTGRYEQYF; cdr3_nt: TGCAGCGTTGTGACAGGGCGCTACGAGCAGTACTTC
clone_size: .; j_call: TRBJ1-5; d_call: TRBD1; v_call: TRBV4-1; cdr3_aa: CASSQRGLQPQHF; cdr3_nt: TGCGCCAGCAGCCAAAGGGGGCTTCAGCCCCAGCATTTT
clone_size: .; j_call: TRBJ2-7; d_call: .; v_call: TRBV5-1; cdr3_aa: CASSLDPRWRSSYEQYF; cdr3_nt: TGCGCCAGCAGCTTGGACCCCCGGTGGAGGAGCTCCTACGAGCAGTACTTC
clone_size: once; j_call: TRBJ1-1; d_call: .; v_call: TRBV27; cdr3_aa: CASRVVGTFEAFF; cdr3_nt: TGTGCCAGCCGTGTAGTAGGGACATTTGAAGCTTTCTTT
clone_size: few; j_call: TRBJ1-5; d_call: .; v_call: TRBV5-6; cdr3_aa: CASSLGRGENQPQHF; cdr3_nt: TGTGCCAGCAGCTTGGGCAGGGGAGAGAATCAGCCCCAGCATTTT
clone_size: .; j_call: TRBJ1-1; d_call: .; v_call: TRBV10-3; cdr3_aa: CATESRQNTEAFF; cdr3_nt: TGTGCCACCGAGTCCAGGCAAAACACTGAAGCTTTCTTT
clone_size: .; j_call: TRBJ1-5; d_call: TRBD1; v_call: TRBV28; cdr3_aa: CASVPGQGHQPQHF; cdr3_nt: TGTGCCAGCGTTCCGGGACAGGGACATCAGCCCCAGCATTTT
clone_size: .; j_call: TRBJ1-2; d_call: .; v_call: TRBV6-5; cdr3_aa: CASSYSGDYGYTF; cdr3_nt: TGTGCCAGCAGTTACTCAGGGGACTATGGCTACACCTTC
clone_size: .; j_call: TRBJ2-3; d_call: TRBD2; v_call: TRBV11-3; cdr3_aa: CASSSGTRSTDTQYF; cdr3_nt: TGTGCCAGCAGTTCCGGGACTAGAAGCACAGATACGCAGTATTTT
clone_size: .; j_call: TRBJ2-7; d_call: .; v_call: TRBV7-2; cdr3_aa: CASTKHRGGSYEQYF; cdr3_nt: TGTGCCAGCACCAAACACAGGGGGGGATCCTACGAGCAGTACTTC
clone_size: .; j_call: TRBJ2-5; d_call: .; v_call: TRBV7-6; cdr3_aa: CASSLEFAGPAETQYF; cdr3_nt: TGTGCCAGCAGCTTAGAGTTCGCGGGCCCCGCCGAGACCCAGTACTTC
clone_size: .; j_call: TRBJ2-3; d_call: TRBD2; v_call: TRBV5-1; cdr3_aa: CASSLPAGGGDTQYF; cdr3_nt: TGCGCCAGCAGCCTCCCCGCGGGCGGGGGGGATACGCAGTATTTT
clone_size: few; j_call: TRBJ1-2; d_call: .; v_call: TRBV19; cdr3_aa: CASSIGNVRGSDGYTF; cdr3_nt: TGTGCCAGTAGTATAGGGAACGTCAGGGGATCCGATGGCTACACCTTC
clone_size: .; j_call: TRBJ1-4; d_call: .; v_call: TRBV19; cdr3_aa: CASSSARATNEKLFF; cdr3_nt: TGTGCCAGTAGTTCTGCCAGGGCAACTAATGAAAAACTGTTTTTT
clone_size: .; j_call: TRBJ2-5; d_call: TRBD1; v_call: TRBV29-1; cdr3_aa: CSVAGGWGQETQYF; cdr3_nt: TGCAGCGTTGCAGGGGGCTGGGGGCAAGAGACCCAGTACTTC
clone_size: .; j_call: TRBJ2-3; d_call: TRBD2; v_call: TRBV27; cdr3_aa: CASMGGLAGTYTQYF; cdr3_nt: TGTGCCAGCATGGGAGGACTAGCGGGGACGTATACGCAGTATTTT
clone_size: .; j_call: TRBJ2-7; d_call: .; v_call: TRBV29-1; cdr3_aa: CSVAGEGEQYF; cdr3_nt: TGCAGCGTCGCCGGTGAGGGAGAGCAGTACTTC
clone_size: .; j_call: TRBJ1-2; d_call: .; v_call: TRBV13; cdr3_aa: CASSPTGRGYGYTF; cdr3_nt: TGTGCCAGCAGCCCGACAGGAAGGGGCTATGGCTACACCTTC
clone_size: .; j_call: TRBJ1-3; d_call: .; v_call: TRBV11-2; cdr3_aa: CASSLHSALVRNTIYF; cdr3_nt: TGTGCCAGCAGCTTACACTCGGCTTTGGTGAGGAACACCATATATTTT
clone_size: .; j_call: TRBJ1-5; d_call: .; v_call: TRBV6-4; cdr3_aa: CASSPNPGNQPQHF; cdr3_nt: TGTGCCAGCAGTCCAAATCCGGGCAATCAGCCCCAGCATTTT
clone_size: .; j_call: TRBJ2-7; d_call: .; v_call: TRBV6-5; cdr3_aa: CASRWGPYYEQYF; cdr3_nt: TGTGCCAGCAGATGGGGGCCATACTACGAGCAGTACTTC
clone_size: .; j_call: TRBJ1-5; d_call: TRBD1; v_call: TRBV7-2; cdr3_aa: CASSPEGAVSNQPQHF; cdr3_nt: TGTGCCAGCAGCCCCGAGGGGGCAGTCAGCAATCAGCCCCAGCATTTT
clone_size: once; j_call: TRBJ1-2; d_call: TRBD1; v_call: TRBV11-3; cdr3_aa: CASSAGQGGGCTF; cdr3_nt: TGTGCCAGCAGCGCTGGACAGGGGGGTGGCTGCACCTTC
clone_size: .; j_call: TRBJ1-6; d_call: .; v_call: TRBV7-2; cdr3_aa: CASTESGAKYNSPLHF; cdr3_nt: TGTGCCAGCACCGAGAGCGGGGCCAAATATAATTCACCCCTCCACTTT
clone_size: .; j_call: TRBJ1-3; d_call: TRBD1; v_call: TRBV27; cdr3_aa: CASSSLGQGASGNTIYF; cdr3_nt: TGTGCCAGCAGTTCGCTGGGGCAGGGGGCCTCTGGAAACACCATATATTTT
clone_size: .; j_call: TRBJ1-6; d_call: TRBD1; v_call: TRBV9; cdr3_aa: CASSVSGQRNSPLHF; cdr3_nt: TGTGCCAGCAGCGTTTCGGGACAGCGTAATTCACCCCTCCACTTT
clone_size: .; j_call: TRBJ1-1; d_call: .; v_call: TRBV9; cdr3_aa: CASSVRQQNTEAFF; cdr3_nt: TGTGCCAGCAGCGTACGACAGCAGAACACTGAAGCTTTCTTT
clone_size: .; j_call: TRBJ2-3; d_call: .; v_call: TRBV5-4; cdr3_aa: CASSARRGGVGTDTQYF; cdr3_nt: TGTGCCAGCAGCGCGAGGAGGGGGGGCGTTGGCACAGATACGCAGTATTTT
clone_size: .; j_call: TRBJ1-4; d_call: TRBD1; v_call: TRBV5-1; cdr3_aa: CASSLGQGAGEKLFF; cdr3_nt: TGCGCCAGCAGCTTGGGGCAGGGGGCCGGAGAAAAACTGTTTTTT
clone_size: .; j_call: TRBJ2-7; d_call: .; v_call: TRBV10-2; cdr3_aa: CASSDWGPGEQYF; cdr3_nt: TGCGCCAGCAGTGATTGGGGGCCTGGGGAGCAGTACTTC
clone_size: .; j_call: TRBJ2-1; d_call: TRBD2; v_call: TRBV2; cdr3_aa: CASTSGFYNEQFF; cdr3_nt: TGTGCCAGCACTAGCGGATTCTACAATGAGCAGTTCTTC
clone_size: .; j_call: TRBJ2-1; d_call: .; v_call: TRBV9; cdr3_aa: CASSASGGRYNEQFF; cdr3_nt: TGTGCCAGCAGCGCCTCCGGGGGGCGCTACAATGAGCAGTTCTTC
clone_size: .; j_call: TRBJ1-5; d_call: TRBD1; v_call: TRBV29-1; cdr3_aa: CSVGDSNQPQHF; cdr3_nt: TGCAGCGTGGGGGACAGTAATCAGCCCCAGCATTTT
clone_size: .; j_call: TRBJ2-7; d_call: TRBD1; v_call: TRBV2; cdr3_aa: CASKPGQRLVAYEQYF; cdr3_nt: TGTGCCAGCAAACCGGGACAGCGCCTTGTGGCCTACGAGCAGTACTTC